This T cell receptor (beta chain) is drawn from a study of blood T cell repertoires in COVID-19. Study information: Nucleic acid was either cDNA or gDNA, and it came from T cells, B-cell-depleted T cells, or PBMCs.

TCRdb's copy holds only in-frame clones and misses some; the assay was immunoSEQ multiplex PCR. The repertoire holds around 180,000 clones, with around 81% as singletons. The V gene lost 3 bases and the J gene lost 4 bases, with 8 bases spanning the gap. The CDR3 loop spans 13 amino acids. Germline CDR1 LNHNV, CDR2 YYDKDF (reference sequence). Specimen: peripheral blood. The receptor comes from a woman of 80 years or more with COVID-19, enrolled during active disease. The chain employs TRBV15 and TRBJ2-3; no clear D gene. The CDR3 DNA sequence: TGTGCCACCAGCAGCCTCGAGGCAGATACGCAGTATTTT. Residues: CATSSLEADTQYF.